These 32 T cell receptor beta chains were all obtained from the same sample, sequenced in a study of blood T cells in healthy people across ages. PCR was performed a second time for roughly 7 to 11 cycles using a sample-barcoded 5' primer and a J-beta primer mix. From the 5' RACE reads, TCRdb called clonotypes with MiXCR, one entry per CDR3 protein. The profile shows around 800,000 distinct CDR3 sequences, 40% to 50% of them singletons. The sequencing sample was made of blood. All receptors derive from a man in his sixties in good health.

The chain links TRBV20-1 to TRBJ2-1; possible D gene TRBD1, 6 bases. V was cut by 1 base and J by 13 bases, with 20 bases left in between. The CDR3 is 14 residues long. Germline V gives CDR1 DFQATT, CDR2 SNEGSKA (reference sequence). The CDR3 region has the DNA TGCAGTGCTAGAGGGACAGCAGGAAAAGAGACCCAGTTCTTC. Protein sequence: CSARGTAGKETQFF.

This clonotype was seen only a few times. The DNA of the CDR3 is TGTGCCAGCAGTTACGATGGGGCCTATAATTCACCCCTCCACTTT. Protein product: CASSYDGAYNSPLHF. The rearrangement uses TRBV6-5 and TRBJ1-6, with D uncertain. CDR1 is MNHEY, CDR2 SVGAGI, per germline. Between the trimmed V and J ends, which lost 2 bases and 2 bases, there was a span of 7 bases. This CDR3 is 15 amino acids long.

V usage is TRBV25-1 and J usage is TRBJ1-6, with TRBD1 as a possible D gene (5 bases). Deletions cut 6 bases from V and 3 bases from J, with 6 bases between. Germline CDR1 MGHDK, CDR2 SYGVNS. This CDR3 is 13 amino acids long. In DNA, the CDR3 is TGTGCCAGCAGGGACAACTATAATTCACCCCTCCACTTT. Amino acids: CASRDNYNSPLHF.

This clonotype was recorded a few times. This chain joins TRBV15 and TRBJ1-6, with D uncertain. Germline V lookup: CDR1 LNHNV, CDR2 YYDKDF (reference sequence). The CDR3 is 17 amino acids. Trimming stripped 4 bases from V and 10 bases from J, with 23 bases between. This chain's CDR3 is CATSITRLASKGSPLHF. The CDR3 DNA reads TGTGCCACCAGCATAACCCGTCTGGCTAGCAAAGGCTCACCCCTCCACTTT.

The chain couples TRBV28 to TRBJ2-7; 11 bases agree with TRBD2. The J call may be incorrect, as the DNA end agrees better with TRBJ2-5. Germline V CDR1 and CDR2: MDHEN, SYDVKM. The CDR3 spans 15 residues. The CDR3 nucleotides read TGTGCCAGCAGTTCCGATAGCGGGGGGGCAGAGACCCAGTACTTC. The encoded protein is CASSSDSGGAETQYF.

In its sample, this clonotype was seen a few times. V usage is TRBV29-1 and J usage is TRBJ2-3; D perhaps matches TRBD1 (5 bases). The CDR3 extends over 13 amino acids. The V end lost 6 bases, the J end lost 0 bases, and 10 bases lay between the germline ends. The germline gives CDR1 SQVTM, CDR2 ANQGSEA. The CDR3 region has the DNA TGCAGCGTAAGACAGCCTAGCACAGATACGCAGTATTTT. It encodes CSVRQPSTDTQYF.

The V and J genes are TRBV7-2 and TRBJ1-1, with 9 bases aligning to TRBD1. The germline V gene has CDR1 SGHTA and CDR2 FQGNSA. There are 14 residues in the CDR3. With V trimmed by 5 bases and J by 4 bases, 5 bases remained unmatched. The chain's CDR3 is CASSQRTGVTEAFF. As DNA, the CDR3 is TGTGCCAGCAGCCAGCGGACAGGGGTCACTGAAGCTTTCTTT.

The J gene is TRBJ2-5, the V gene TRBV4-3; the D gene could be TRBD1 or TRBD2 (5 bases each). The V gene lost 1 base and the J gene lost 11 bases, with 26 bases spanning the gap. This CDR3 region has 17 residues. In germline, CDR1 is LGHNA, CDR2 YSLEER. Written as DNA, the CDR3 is TGCGCCAGCAGCCAAGTCGACAGTCGCAGCGGAGACGGTGAGCAGTACTTC. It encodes CASSQVDSRSGDGEQYF.

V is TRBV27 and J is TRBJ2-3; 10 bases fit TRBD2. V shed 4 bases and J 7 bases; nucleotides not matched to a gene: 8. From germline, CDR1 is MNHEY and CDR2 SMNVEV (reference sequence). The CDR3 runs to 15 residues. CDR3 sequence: CASSSGTSATYTQYF. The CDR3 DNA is TGTGCCAGCAGTTCAGGGACTAGCGCGACATATACGCAGTATTTT.

The CDR3 DNA is TGTGCCATCGGGAGAGGGGGACAGGGGGAAGAAAAACTGTTTTTT. Its translation is CAIGRGGQGEEKLFF. The J gene is TRBJ1-4, the V gene TRBV10-3; 11 bases map to TRBD1. Germline trimming cut 8 bases from V and 8 bases from J; bases unmatched to any gene: 10. Germline lookup yields CDR1 ENHRY and CDR2 SYGVKD. The CDR3 contains 15 residues.

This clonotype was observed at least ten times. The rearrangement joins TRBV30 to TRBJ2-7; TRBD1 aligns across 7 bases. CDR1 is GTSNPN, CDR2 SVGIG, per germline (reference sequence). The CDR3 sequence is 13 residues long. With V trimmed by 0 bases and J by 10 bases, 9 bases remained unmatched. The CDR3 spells CAWSVQGGETQYF. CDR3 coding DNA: TGTGCCTGGAGTGTACAAGGGGGCGAAACCCAGTACTTC.

This CDR3 reads CSARTGGNPYNSPLHF. CDR3 nucleotides: TGCAGTGCTAGGACAGGGGGTAACCCCTATAATTCACCCCTCCACTTT. The chain joins TRBV20-1 to TRBJ1-6; 9 nucleotides align to TRBD1. The CDR3 is 16 amino acids. Germline V gene sequence: CDR1 DFQATT, CDR2 SNEGSKA (reference sequence). Trimming removed 3 bases from V and 2 bases from J; junction bases left unmatched: 5.

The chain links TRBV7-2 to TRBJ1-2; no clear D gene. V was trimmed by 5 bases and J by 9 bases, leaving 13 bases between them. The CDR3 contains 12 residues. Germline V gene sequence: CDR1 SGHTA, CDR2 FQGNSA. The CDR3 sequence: CASSRRGDRYTF. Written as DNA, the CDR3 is TGTGCCAGCAGCCGACGAGGCGATCGCTACACCTTC.

The CDR3 DNA sequence: TGTGCCAGCAGTAAAATCGGTATCCGGGACAGGAGCACCGGGGAGCTGTTTTTT. This codes for CASSKIGIRDRSTGELFF. The chain employs TRBV6-1 and TRBJ2-2; TRBD1 matches at 8 bases. Germline CDR1 and CDR2: MNHNS and SASEGT. With V trimmed by 5 bases and J by 4 bases, 15 bases remained unmatched. CDR3 size: 18 residues.

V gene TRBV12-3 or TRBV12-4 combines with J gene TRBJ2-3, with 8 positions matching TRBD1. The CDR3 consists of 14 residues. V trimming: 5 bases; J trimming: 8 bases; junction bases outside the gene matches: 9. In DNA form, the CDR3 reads TGTGCCAGCAGTGTGCCAGGGGGCCAAGGTACGCAGTATTTT. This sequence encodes CASSVPGGQGTQYF.

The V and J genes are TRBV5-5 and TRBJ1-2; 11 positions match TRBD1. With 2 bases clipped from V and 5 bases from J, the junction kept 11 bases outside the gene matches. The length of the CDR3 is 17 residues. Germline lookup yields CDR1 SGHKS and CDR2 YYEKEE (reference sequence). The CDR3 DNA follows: TGTGCCAGCAGCTTAACCCGGGACAGGGGGTGGAGGTATGGCTACACCTTC. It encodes CASSLTRDRGWRYGYTF.

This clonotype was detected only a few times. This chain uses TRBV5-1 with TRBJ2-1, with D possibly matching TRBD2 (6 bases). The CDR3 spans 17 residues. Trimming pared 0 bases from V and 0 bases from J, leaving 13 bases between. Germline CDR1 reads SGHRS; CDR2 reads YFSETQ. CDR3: CASSLEGGASSYNEQFF. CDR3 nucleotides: TGCGCCAGCAGCTTGGAAGGCGGGGCCAGCTCCTACAATGAGCAGTTCTTC.

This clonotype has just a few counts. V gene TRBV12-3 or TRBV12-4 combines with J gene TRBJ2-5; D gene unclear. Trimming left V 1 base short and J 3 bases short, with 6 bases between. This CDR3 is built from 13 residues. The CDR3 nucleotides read TGTGCCAGCAGTTTAGGAACCAAAGAGACCCAGTACTTC. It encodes CASSLGTKETQYF.

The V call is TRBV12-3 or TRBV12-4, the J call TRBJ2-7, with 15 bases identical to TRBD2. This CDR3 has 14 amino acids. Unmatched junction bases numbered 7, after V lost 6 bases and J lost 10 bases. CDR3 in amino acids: CASSRGLAGGRQYF. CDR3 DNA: TGTGCCAGCAGCCGTGGACTAGCGGGGGGGAGACAGTACTTC.

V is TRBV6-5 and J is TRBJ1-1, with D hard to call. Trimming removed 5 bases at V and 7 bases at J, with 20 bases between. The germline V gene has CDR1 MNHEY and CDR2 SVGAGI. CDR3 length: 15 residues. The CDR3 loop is CASSPHRADSNEAFF. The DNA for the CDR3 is TGTGCCAGCAGTCCCCACCGGGCAGATTCGAATGAAGCTTTCTTT.

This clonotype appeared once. The CDR3 reads CSASRPDGTEAFF. In nucleotides, the CDR3 is TGCAGTGCTAGCCGACCCGATGGCACTGAAGCTTTCTTT. This chain connects TRBV20-1 to TRBJ1-1; no clear D gene. Trimming stripped 3 bases from V and 4 bases from J, with 12 bases between. CDR1 and CDR2 from the germline V gene are DFQATT and SNEGSKA (reference sequence). The CDR3 totals 13 residues.

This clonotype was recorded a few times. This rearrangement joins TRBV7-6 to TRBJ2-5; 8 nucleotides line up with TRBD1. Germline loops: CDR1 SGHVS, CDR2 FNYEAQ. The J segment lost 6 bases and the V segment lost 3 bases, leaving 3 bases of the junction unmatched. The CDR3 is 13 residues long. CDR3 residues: CASSLGQVQTQYF. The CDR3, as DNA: TGTGCCAGCAGCTTGGGACAGGTACAGACCCAGTACTTC.

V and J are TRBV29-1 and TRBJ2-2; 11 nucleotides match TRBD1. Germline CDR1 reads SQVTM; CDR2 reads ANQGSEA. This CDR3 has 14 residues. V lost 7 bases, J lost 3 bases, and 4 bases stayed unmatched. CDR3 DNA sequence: TGCAGCGGGACAGGGGGCGCGTACACCGGGGAGCTGTTTTTT. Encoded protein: CSGTGGAYTGELFF.

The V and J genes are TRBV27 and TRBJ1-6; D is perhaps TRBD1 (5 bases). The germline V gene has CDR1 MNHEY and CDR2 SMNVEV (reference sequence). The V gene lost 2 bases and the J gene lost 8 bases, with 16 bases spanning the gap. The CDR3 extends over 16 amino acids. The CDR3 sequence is CASSLTGRGGDSPLHF. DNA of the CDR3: TGTGCCAGCAGTTTAACCGGGCGTGGGGGTGATTCACCCCTCCACTTT.

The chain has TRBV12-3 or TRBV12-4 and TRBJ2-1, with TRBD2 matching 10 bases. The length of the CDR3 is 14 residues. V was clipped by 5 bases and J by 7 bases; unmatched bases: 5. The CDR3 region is CASSGAGGPNEQFF. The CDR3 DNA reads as TGTGCCAGCAGTGGAGCGGGGGGGCCGAATGAGCAGTTCTTC.

This chain's CDR3 is CASSVNRIQETQYF. CDR3 sequence (DNA): TGCGCCAGCAGCGTGAATAGGATTCAAGAGACCCAGTACTTC. The rearrangement joins TRBV5-1 to TRBJ2-5; D uncertain. The CDR3 contains 14 residues. With 4 bases removed from V and 2 bases from J, the gap between germline ends came to 12 bases. Germline lookup yields CDR1 SGHRS and CDR2 YFSETQ.

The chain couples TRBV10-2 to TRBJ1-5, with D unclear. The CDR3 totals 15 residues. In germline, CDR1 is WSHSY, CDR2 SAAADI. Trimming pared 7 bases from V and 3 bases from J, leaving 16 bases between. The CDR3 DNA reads TGCGCCAGCACCCCTGCGCCGCTCCTCAATCAGCCCCAGCATTTT. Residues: CASTPAPLLNQPQHF.

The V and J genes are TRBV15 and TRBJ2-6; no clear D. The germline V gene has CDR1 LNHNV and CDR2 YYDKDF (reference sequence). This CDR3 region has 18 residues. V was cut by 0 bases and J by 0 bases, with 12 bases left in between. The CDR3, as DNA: TGTGCCACCAGCAGAGACGCAGCCTACGCCTCTGGGGCCAACGTCCTGACTTTC. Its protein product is CATSRDAAYASGANVLTF.

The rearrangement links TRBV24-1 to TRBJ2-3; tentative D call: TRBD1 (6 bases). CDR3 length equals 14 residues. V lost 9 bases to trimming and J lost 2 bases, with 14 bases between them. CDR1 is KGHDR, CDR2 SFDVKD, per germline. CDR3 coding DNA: TGTGCCACCTCCAGGGGTGTTAACACAGATACGCAGTATTTT. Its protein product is CATSRGVNTDTQYF.

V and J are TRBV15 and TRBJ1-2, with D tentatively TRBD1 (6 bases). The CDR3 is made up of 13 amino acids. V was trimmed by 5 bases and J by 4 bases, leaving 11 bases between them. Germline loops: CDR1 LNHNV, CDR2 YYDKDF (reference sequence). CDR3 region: CATSGGGGYGYTF. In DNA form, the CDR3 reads TGTGCCACCAGCGGAGGGGGAGGCTATGGCTACACCTTC.

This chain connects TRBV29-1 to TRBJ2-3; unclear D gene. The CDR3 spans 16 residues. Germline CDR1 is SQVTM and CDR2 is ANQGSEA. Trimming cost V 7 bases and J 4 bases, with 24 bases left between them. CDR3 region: CSATPGTDGWSDTQYF. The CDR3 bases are TGCAGCGCCACACCTGGAACTGACGGGTGGTCAGATACGCAGTATTTT.

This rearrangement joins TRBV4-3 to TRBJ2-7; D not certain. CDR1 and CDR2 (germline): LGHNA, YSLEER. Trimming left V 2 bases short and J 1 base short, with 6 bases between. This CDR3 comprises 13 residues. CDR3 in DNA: TGCGCCAGCAGCCAAATAGGATCCTACGAGCAGTACTTC. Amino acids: CASSQIGSYEQYF.